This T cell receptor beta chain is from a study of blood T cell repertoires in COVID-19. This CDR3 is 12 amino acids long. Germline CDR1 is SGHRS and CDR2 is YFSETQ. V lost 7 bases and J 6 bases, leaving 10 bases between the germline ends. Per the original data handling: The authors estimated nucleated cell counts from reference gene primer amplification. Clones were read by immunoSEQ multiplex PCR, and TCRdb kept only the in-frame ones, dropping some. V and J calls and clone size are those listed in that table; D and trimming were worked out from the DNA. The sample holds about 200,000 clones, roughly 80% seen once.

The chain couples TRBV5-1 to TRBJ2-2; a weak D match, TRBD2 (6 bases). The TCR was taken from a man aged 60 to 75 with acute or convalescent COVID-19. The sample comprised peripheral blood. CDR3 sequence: CASRTSSGELFF. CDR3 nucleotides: TGCGCCAGCCGAACTAGCTCCGGGGAGCTGTTTTTT.